Below are 3 T cell receptor beta chains sequenced from a single sample in a study of cytomegalovirus exposure and HLA in healthy donors. The protocol was immunoSEQ multiplex PCR, while the TCRdb copy is restricted to in-frame clones and leaves out a portion. The repertoire has about 220,000 clones, approximately 90% of them found once; the top ten carry 2.6%. The specimen was PBMCs. The receptor source for this set is a man younger than 35 in good health and CMV-seronegative.

The chain employs TRBV19 and TRBJ1-6; D remains unclear. The CDR3 loop spans 13 amino acids. Trimming left V 3 bases short and J 7 bases short, with 7 bases between. CDR1 LNHDA and CDR2 SQIVND come from the germline V gene (reference sequence). The CDR3 spells CASSMDSNSPLHF. CDR3 sequence (DNA): TGTGCCAGTAGTATGGACTCCAATTCACCCCTCCACTTT.

The chain has TRBV2 and TRBJ2-2; D perhaps matches TRBD2 (7 bases). Trimming pared 8 bases from V and 6 bases from J, leaving 19 bases between. Germline CDR1 and CDR2: SNHLY and FYNNEI. CDR3 length: 15 amino acids. The CDR3 protein is CASRPLGGAAGELFF. The CDR3 DNA is TGTGCCAGCCGGCCTTTGGGGGGGGCCGCCGGGGAGCTGTTTTTT.

This clone showed up many times. The chain joins TRBV6-4 to TRBJ2-3; D is uncertain. Germline loops: CDR1 MRHNA, CDR2 SNTAGT. The CDR3 runs 13 residues. Trimming took 3 bases from V and 2 from J, leaving 6 bases between them. The CDR3 region is CASSERSTDTQYF. The CDR3 DNA reads TGTGCCAGCAGTGAGCGGTCCACAGATACGCAGTATTTT.